The 29 T cell receptor beta chains below all came from one sample that was sequenced in a study of shared clonotypes between healthy human individuals. Assay: immunoSEQ multiplex PCR; the TCRdb copy retains only in-frame clones and omits some. The sample consists of millions of clones, roughly 95% of them appearing once. CD45RO-negative CD8 cells positively selected for CCR7 made up the naive population, which excluded terminally differentiated effector memory CD45RA+ cells. Sample: naive CD8+ T cells sorted from blood. These receptors were taken from a young man in good health.

The genes are TRBV10-1 and TRBJ2-1; D might be TRBD2 (6 bases). The CDR3 has 13 residues. Germline CDR1 WNHNN, CDR2 SYGVQD (reference sequence). The V gene lost 8 bases and the J gene lost 6 bases, with 14 bases spanning the gap. CDR3 residues: CASSWDSGNEQFF. The CDR3 nucleotides are TGCGCCAGCTCCTGGGACTCGGGCAATGAGCAGTTCTTC.

The gene calls are TRBV7-9 and TRBJ1-4, with TRBD1 matching over 11 bases. The V gene end was trimmed by 9 bases and the J gene end by 1 base; junction bases not matched to a gene: 4. CDR3 length: 15 amino acids. Germline V gene data show CDR1 as SEHNR and CDR2 as FQNEAQ (reference sequence). The DNA for the CDR3 is TGTGCCAGTGGGGACAGGGGGTTAACTAATGAAAAACTGTTTTTT. Residues: CASGDRGLTNEKLFF.

The rearrangement uses TRBV4-1 and TRBJ2-5, with 12 positions matching TRBD2. The V gene's germline CDR1 is MGHRA and CDR2 YSYEKL. The CDR3 length is 18 residues. Trimming took 1 base from V and 5 from J; bases not matched to a gene: 11. CDR3 nucleotides: TGCGCCAGCAGCCAAGTCCCGACTAGCGGGGGCGTTGGGGAGACCCAGTACTTC. This translates into CASSQVPTSGGVGETQYF.

The CDR3 is CASSLATTLGTEAFF. The CDR3 DNA is TGCGCCAGCAGCTTGGCCACCACTTTGGGCACTGAAGCTTTCTTT. The rearrangement links TRBV5-1 to TRBJ1-1; D is ambiguous. Germline V CDR1 and CDR2: SGHRS, YFSETQ. V lost 0 bases and J 4 bases, leaving 13 bases between the germline ends. This CDR3 spans 15 amino acids.

This clone was seen more than once but under ten times. The V call is TRBV7-2, the J call TRBJ1-1; D gene ambiguous. The V end was cut by 2 bases, the J end by 1 base, with 5 bases between. CDR3 length: 13 residues. The germline CDR1 and CDR2 sequences are SGHTA and FQGNSA. The CDR3 DNA follows: TGTGCCAGCAGCTTACAGGAGAACACTGAAGCTTTCTTT. Its translation: CASSLQENTEAFF.

This chain connects TRBV7-9 to TRBJ1-2; TRBD1 matches at 7 bases. Germline CDR1 reads SEHNR; CDR2 reads FQNEAQ (reference sequence). Trimming at V came to 0 bases and at J to 5 bases, leaving 9 bases not matched to a gene. CDR3 length: 16 amino acids. CDR3 coding DNA: TGTGCCAGCAGCTTAGCGGGGGGACAGACTTATTATGGCTACACCTTC. This translates into CASSLAGGQTYYGYTF. Full variable domain (remainder filled in from reference TRBV7-9 and TRBJ1-2): DTGVSQNPRHKITKRGQNVTFRCDPISEHNRLYWYRQTLGQGPEFLTYFQNEAQLEKSRLLSDRFSAERPKGSFSTLEIQRTEQGDSAMYLCASSLAGGQTYYGYTFGSGTRLTVV.

This sequence joins TRBV6-4 and TRBJ1-6; D is perhaps TRBD1 (5 bases). Germline lookup yields CDR1 MRHNA and CDR2 SNTAGT. The CDR3 contains 14 residues. Between the trimmed V and J ends, which lost 2 bases and 7 bases, there was a span of 9 bases. The CDR3 DNA follows: TGTGCCAGCAGTGACGGGGGGGTCAATTCACCCCTCCACTTT. Its translation: CASSDGGVNSPLHF.

The CDR3: CASRTGPAYEQYF. The CDR3 DNA reads as TGCGCCAGCAGGACAGGGCCAGCCTACGAGCAGTACTTC. The chain links TRBV10-2 to TRBJ2-7; 7 nucleotides line up with TRBD1. The CDR3 is 13 residues long. In germline, CDR1 is WSHSY, CDR2 SAAADI. V shed 6 bases, J shed 2 bases, and the junction held 4 bases outside the gene matches.

The chain employs TRBV27 and TRBJ1-2; possibly TRBD1 for D (5 bases). The CDR3 has 13 residues. V gave up 5 bases and J gave up 3 bases, with 10 bases separating them. Germline CDR1 and CDR2: MNHEY and SMNVEV (reference sequence). CDR3 DNA sequence: TGTGCCAGCAGTGGGGGAGTACACTATGGCTACACCTTC. Translating it yields CASSGGVHYGYTF.

In DNA form, the CDR3 reads TGTGCCAGCAGCCTACCAGCGGGCGCCCGTGCTAGCACAGATACGCAGTATTTT. This encodes CASSLPAGARASTDTQYF. This chain joins TRBV5-8 and TRBJ2-3, with D tentatively TRBD2 (6 bases). V was clipped by 4 bases and J by 0 bases, with 21 bases between them. The CDR3 runs to 18 residues. Per germline, CDR1 SGHTS and CDR2 YDEGEE.

V usage is TRBV9 and J usage is TRBJ2-7; 10 bases fit TRBD2. Trimming at V came to 3 bases and at J to 3 bases, leaving 9 bases not matched to a gene. Germline CDR1 is SGDLS and CDR2 is YYNGEE. This CDR3 has 16 amino acids. CDR3 residues: CASSAEPGLANYEQYF. CDR3 bases: TGTGCCAGCAGCGCGGAGCCGGGACTAGCGAACTACGAGCAGTACTTC.

The chain joins TRBV13 to TRBJ2-1, with D possibly TRBD2 on 6 matching bases. The V end was cut by 5 bases, the J end by 8 bases, with 19 bases between. Germline CDR1 is PRHDT and CDR2 is FYEKMQ (reference sequence). The CDR3 length is 15 residues. This CDR3 reads CASSLETTRWYEQFF. The CDR3 nucleotides read TGTGCCAGCAGCCTAGAGACGACTAGATGGTATGAGCAGTTCTTC.

The sample holds one count of this clone. The rearrangement links TRBV2 to TRBJ2-7; a weak D match, TRBD1 (6 bases). In germline, CDR1 is SNHLY, CDR2 FYNNEI. The CDR3 is 13 amino acids. V gave up 7 bases and J gave up 7 bases, with 17 bases separating them. The CDR3 DNA is TGTGCCAGCATTAAACAGGGCGTGGGGGAGCAGTACTTC. Residues: CASIKQGVGEQYF. The full variable domain, with the rest looked up from reference TRBV2 and TRBJ2-7, is EPEVTQTPSHQVTQMGQEVILRCVPISNHLYFYWYRQILGQKVEFLVSFYNNEISEKSEIFDDQFSVERPDGSNFTLKIRSTKLEDSAMYFCASIKQGVGEQYFGPGTRLTVT.

In the case of this clone: Other DNA sequences within the sample encode an identical CDR3. The chain couples TRBV6-5 to TRBJ2-7; the D gene is possibly TRBD1 (6 bases). CDR1 and CDR2 (germline): MNHEY, SVGAGI. Trimming pared 6 bases from V and 6 bases from J, leaving 9 bases between. The CDR3 totals 11 residues. The CDR3: CASSQGGEQYF. The CDR3 nucleotides read TGTGCCAGCAGCCAAGGGGGCGAGCAGTACTTC.

The V and J genes are TRBV7-8 and TRBJ2-1; D call uncertain. Per germline, CDR1 SGHVS and CDR2 FQNEAQ. The CDR3 contains 12 residues. V was clipped by 5 bases and J by 8 bases, with 10 bases between them. This CDR3 reads CASSPREDEQFF. CDR3 in DNA: TGTGCCAGCAGCCCCAGAGAAGATGAGCAGTTCTTC.

This rearrangement joins TRBV7-6 to TRBJ2-4; unclear D gene. The CDR3 totals 17 residues. V lost 4 bases, J lost 3 bases, and 19 bases lay in between. CDR1 is SGHVS and CDR2 is FNYEAQ in the germline V gene. The CDR3 DNA follows: TGTGCCAGCAGCTCGTGCAGGAACCCCGAATACAAAAACATTCAGTACTTC. Residues: CASSSCRNPEYKNIQYF. The full variable domain, with the rest looked up from reference TRBV7-6 and TRBJ2-4, is GAGVSQSPRYKVTKRGQDVALRCDPISGHVSLYWYRQALGQGPEFLTYFNYEAQQDKSGLPNDRFSAERPEGSISTLTIQRTEQRDSAMYRCASSSCRNPEYKNIQYFGAGTRLSVL.

This sequence joins TRBV6-4 and TRBJ2-3, with TRBD2 matching 14 bases. Germline-derived CDR1 and CDR2 are MRHNA and SNTAGT. The CDR3 loop spans 17 amino acids. V lost 6 bases to trimming and J lost 3 bases; unmatched junction nucleotides: 8. CDR3 coding DNA: TGTGCCAGCAGAATTTCACGACTAGCGGGAGGGACAGATACGCAGTATTTT. It is translated as CASRISRLAGGTDTQYF.

The chain employs TRBV10-2 and TRBJ2-2; TRBD2 is a possible D gene (5 bases). The V end was cut by 6 bases, the J end by 0 bases, with 8 bases between. The CDR3 runs to 14 residues. Germline V gives CDR1 WSHSY, CDR2 SAAADI. CDR3 sequence (DNA): TGCGCCAGCAGAGGTAGCGCGAACACCGGGGAGCTGTTTTTT. Protein: CASRGSANTGELFF.

This clone has more than one count but fewer than ten. The chain couples TRBV30 to TRBJ1-4; no firm D call. V shed 5 bases and J shed 7 bases, with 5 bases lying between them. The germline V gene encodes CDR1 GTSNPN and CDR2 SVGIG (reference sequence). The CDR3 runs 10 residues. CDR3: CAWEGEKLFF. The CDR3 bases are TGTGCCTGGGAGGGTGAAAAACTGTTTTTT.

The chain uses TRBV4-1 and TRBJ2-2; a possible D gene is TRBD2 (6 bases). The CDR3 consists of 14 residues. The germline V gene encodes CDR1 MGHRA and CDR2 YSYEKL. The V and J ends lost 4 bases and 1 base respectively, with 7 bases between them. The CDR3: CASSLAENTGELFF. CDR3 DNA: TGCGCCAGCAGCCTAGCGGAGAACACCGGGGAGCTGTTTTTT.

The chain combines TRBV4-1 with TRBJ2-7, with TRBD1 identical over 8 bases. The CDR3 contains 13 residues. The V and J ends lost 5 bases and 4 bases, in that order; junction bases with no gene match: 4. Germline V gene lookup returns CDR1 MGHRA and CDR2 YSYEKL. The CDR3 sequence is CASSATGEYEQYF. The CDR3 region has the DNA TGCGCCAGCAGCGCGACAGGGGAGTACGAGCAGTACTTC.

This clone was counted once. V is TRBV18 and J is TRBJ2-1; 8 bases map to TRBD2. V was pared by 4 bases and J by 2 bases, with 10 bases of the junction left unmatched. Looked up from germline, CDR1 is KGHSH and CDR2 is LQKENI. CDR3 size: 17 residues. The CDR3 loop is CASSLKSPAGAYNEQFF. The CDR3 DNA reads TGTGCCAGCTCACTAAAATCTCCAGCGGGGGCCTACAATGAGCAGTTCTTC.

The rearrangement links TRBV6-9 to TRBJ2-7, with D possibly matching TRBD1 (7 bases). Looked up from germline, CDR1 is MNHGY and CDR2 is SVAAGI. This CDR3 spans 14 amino acids. Trimming took 3 bases from V and 4 from J, leaving 13 bases between them. CDR3 protein: CASSYRGEVYEQYF. The DNA for the CDR3 is TGTGCCAGCAGTTACAGGGGGGAAGTTTACGAGCAGTACTTC.

This chain links TRBV6-5 with TRBJ1-2; 7 bases align to TRBD1. The J segment lost 4 bases and the V segment lost 0 bases, leaving 2 bases of the junction unmatched. Germline loops: CDR1 MNHEY, CDR2 SVGAGI. This CDR3 contains 14 residues. The CDR3 loop is CASSYSRGPYGYTF. The CDR3 DNA reads TGTGCCAGCAGTTACTCGAGGGGGCCCTATGGCTACACCTTC.

The chain employs TRBV5-6 and TRBJ2-1; no firm D call. The CDR3 covers 12 residues. Germline V gene data show CDR1 as SGHDT and CDR2 as YYEEEE. Trimming took off 7 bases at V and 6 bases at J, with 11 bases between the two ends. CDR3 coding DNA: TGTGCCAGCTGTGGAAAACCCAATGAGCAGTTCTTC. It is translated as CASCGKPNEQFF.

This chain joins TRBV28 and TRBJ2-5; maybe TRBD1 (5 bases). This CDR3 region has 12 residues. Trimming cost V 8 bases and J 2 bases, with 9 bases left between them. The V gene's germline CDR1 is MDHEN and CDR2 SYDVKM. CDR3 in amino acids: CASCRAQETQYF. For the CDR3, the DNA is TGTGCCAGCTGCAGGGCGCAAGAGACCCAGTACTTC.

The J gene is TRBJ2-2, the V gene TRBV11-2, with a weak D call TRBD1 (5 bases). The germline V and J ends were trimmed by 1 base and 6 bases, with 12 bases remaining between them. The CDR3 length is 15 residues. Germline CDR1 SGHAT, CDR2 FQNNGV. The CDR3 coding sequence is TGTGCCAGCAGCTTAGTTGCAGGGCTCTCCGGGGAGCTGTTTTTT. It codes for CASSLVAGLSGELFF.

There are a few counts of this clone. The same CDR3 also results from other DNA sequences found in this sample. The rearrangement uses TRBV5-1 and TRBJ1-5; D call uncertain. Trimming took 0 bases from V and 1 from J, leaving 5 bases between them. The CDR3 spans 14 residues. CDR1 and CDR2 from the germline V gene are SGHRS and YFSETQ. The CDR3, as DNA: TGCGCCAGCAGCTTGGATTCGAGCAATCAGCCCCAGCATTTT. Translation: CASSLDSSNQPQHF.

As regards this clone: Other DNA variants within this sample encode the same CDR3. The V gene is TRBV5-6, the J gene TRBJ2-7; TRBD2 might be the D (5 bases). Looked up from germline, CDR1 is SGHDT and CDR2 is YYEEEE. The germline V and J ends were trimmed by 0 bases and 0 bases, with 7 bases remaining between them. This CDR3 contains 14 residues. The CDR3 region is CASSLAGDSYEQYF. The CDR3 region has the DNA TGTGCCAGCAGCTTGGCCGGGGACTCCTACGAGCAGTACTTC.